This T cell receptor (beta chain) was observed in a study of T cell responses to AZD1222 COVID-19 vaccine. Study outcomes and limitations: The sample set comprised mostly white British donors with more females, and clonal diversity was possibly underestimated. An increase in Spike-specific TCR breadth and depth was observed after two AZD1222 doses.

Germline V gene sequence: CDR1 SGHDT, CDR2 YYEEEE. Trimming at V came to 4 bases and at J to 2 bases, leaving 12 bases not matched to a gene. There are 17 residues in the CDR3. Clones were read by immunoSEQ multiplex PCR, and TCRdb kept only the in-frame ones, dropping some. The sample includes roughly 67,000 clones, about 87% seen only once; the top ten take approximately 19%. A remark on this clone: The antigen is undetermined.

This chain joins TRBV5-6 and TRBJ1-1, with 9 bases aligning to TRBD1. Specimen: peripheral blood, collected on day 0 of AZD1222 vaccination. The clonotype was recovered from an adult in good health. The chain's CDR3 is CASSGQGLGYQNTEAFF. CDR3 DNA sequence: TGTGCCAGCAGCGGACAGGGGCTGGGTTATCAAAACACTGAAGCTTTCTTT.